This TCR beta chain was captured by sequencing in a study of shared clonotypes between healthy human individuals (dated by TCRdb to 2020 to 2022). For the study in its entirety: The cohort comprised a couple of women and three men aged 18 to 49 years. For each donor, CD4 naive and CD4 memory were each run on three plates, CD8 naive on two plates, and CD8 memory on one plate. The study deeply sequenced blood TCR repertoires of about five healthy adults to estimate repertoire size and the extent of clonotype sharing between individuals. Libraries were prepared and TCR repertoires were sequenced by different laboratories using diverse techniques, in order to increase sequencing depth and limit assay-specific biases. Leukapheresis yielded between about 0.85 and 9.5 billion PBMCs per donor.

Summary of the overall study and its limitations: Naive subsets generally had larger estimated clonotype richness than memory subsets did. Incomplete sequencing was indicated by rarefaction of sorted-subset datasets, despite the large sequencing depth. Only blood was sampled, and tissue TCR repertoires likely differ from those in blood. When four donors were compared, the shared fraction of clonotypes was about 5.4% for naive CD4, approximately 3.3% for naive CD8, 2% to 2.5% for memory CD4, and about 0.36% for memory CD8. Compared with non-shared clonotypes, the clonotypes found in all four sorted-subset donors had higher generation probabilities. Because the study included a small number of donors, the genetic and exposure-history diversity represented was limited. Pairwise subsampling led to the expectation that sequencing depth would affect the degree of clonotype sharing among donors.

In the germline V gene, CDR1 corresponds to MNHEY and CDR2 to SVGAGI. V is cut back by 2 bases and J by 4 bases, with 4 bases in the junction unmatched. Spanning cysteine to phenylalanine, the CDR3 consists of 15 amino acids. Just CDR3 DNA is preserved here, 45 bases in frame from base 1. Donors were healthy HIV-negative adults with no recently reported acute infections or vaccinations. Only Caucasian adults living in Nashville, Tennessee, USA were represented among the donors. CD4+ T cells were enriched through magnetic negative selection, after which naive cells were positively selected on CD45RA and the remaining negative fraction served as the memory subset. Blood was obtained by leukapheresis, after which PBMCs were separated by Ficoll-Histopaque density gradient centrifugation and cryopreserved in liquid nitrogen vapor phase. Analytical flow cytometry was used to check the purity and quantity of every magnetically sorted T cell population. Genomic DNA was isolated from every sorted fraction and measured by UV absorbance on a Nanodrop 2000c.

Using the deep immunoSEQ assay, multiplex PCR amplified TCR CDR3 regions from genomic DNA. Extracted genomic DNA from each cell subset was distributed evenly across all wells of several immunoSEQ 96-well plates, and each plate was treated as a replicate. For sorted subsets, each replicate PCR was loaded with around 200 ng genomic DNA, equivalent to approximately 33,000 T cell genomes. Purified libraries were measured with a Qubit 3.0 fluorometer, size-checked on a Bioanalyzer 2100, and measured again with the KAPA Library Quantification kit. A separate single-read 150-cycle Illumina NextSeq 550 flow cell was used to sequence each immunoSEQ 96-well plate. From the authors' description of their analysis: The immunoSEQ output contained only junctional sequences without quality scores, so filtering could not match that applied to full-length reads. To assign V/J genes and CDR3, sequences were annotated using PyIR, a Python wrapper for IgBLAST v1.9, with IMGT germline references. Reads with weak V/J assignments (E-value above 1e-6), missing CDR3, stop codons, out-of-frame junctions, or ambiguous translated residues were removed. V3J clonotypes were defined as sequences sharing the same inferred V gene, J gene, and CDR3 amino acid sequence. Percentage overlap between repertoires was computed as shared unique clonotypes divided by the size of the smaller repertoire. RTK rarefaction, the Chao1 estimator, and Recon v2.1 estimates of unobserved clonotypes were used to assess repertoire richness. Generation probabilities were computed with OLGA for all TCRbeta clonotypes obtained by the gDNA method from several donors. TCRdb holds this immuneACCESS table with in-frame rearrangements only. Some clones are missing; in checked studies, unresolved V genes explain under half, and the rest has no known cause. V, J and clone size were drawn from that table, and D and trimming were deduced from the DNA. The sample includes over 2 million clones, with around 90% observed a single time. The ten top clones hold 0.3% to 0.45% of the sample.

On this clone itself: Its antigen has not been determined. No base qualities exist here, and no much larger clone lies one base off it.

This clonotype was sampled from a man between 18 and 35 years old in good health. Some clones in this sample may be carry-over from other donors' samples. The chain is encoded by TRBV6-5 joined to TRBJ2-1, with 8 central nucleotides matching TRBD2. Sequencing was done on a sample of naive CD4+ T cells from PBMCs. The label giving this sample's cell subset or site can be read as: CD45RA+ positively selected. The CDR3 is CASSYDSGIYNEQFF. The DNA sequence is as follows: TGTGCCAGCAGTTACGATAGCGGGATATACAATGAGCAGTTCTTC.